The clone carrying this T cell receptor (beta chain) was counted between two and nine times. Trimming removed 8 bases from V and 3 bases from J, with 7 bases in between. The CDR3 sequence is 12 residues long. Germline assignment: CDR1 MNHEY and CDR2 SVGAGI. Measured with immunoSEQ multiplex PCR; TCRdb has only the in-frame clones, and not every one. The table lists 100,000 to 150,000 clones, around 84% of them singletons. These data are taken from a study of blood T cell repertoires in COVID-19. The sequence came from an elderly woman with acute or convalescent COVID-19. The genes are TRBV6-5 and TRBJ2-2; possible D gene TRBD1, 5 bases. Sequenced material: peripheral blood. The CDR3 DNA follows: TGTGCCAGCGCCAGGGACACCGGGGAGCTGTTTTTT. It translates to CASARDTGELFF.